The 14 T cell receptor beta chains below come from one sample, sequenced in a study of blood T cells in healthy people across ages. The authors ran a second PCR of about 7 to 11 cycles using a sample-barcoded 5' primer and a J-beta primer mix. TCRdb passed the 5' RACE reads through MiXCR, listing each CDR3 protein once. The table records around 1.1 million distinct CDR3 sequences, roughly two fifths of them present only once. The sequenced material came from blood. The source of these receptors is a man in his late teens or twenties in good health.

The genes are TRBV6-6 and TRBJ1-2; no definite D call. V was shortened by 0 bases and J by 8 bases, with 22 bases between the two germline ends. The CDR3 is 17 residues long. CDR1 MNHNY and CDR2 SVGAGI come from the germline V gene (reference sequence). CDR3 in DNA: TGTGCCAGCAGTTACTCGACTAAGGGCCGGGAGGGTTGGGGCTACACCTTC. Translation gives CASSYSTKGREGWGYTF.

Many counts were recorded for this clonotype. V and J are TRBV20-1 and TRBJ2-1; D not resolved. CDR3 length: 13 amino acids. V gave up 0 bases and J gave up 5 bases, with 8 bases separating them. Per germline, CDR1 DFQATT and CDR2 SNEGSKA (reference sequence). As DNA, the CDR3 is TGCAGTGCTAGAGATATGGGGAACAATGAGCAGTTCTTC. Its protein product is CSARDMGNNEQFF.

The sample holds a few counts of this clonotype. The CDR3 bases are TGTGCCAGCAGCGATAGAGGGGAAGAGACCCAGTACTTC. Translated, it gives CASSDRGEETQYF. The chain is built from TRBV7-9 and TRBJ2-5; possibly TRBD1 or TRBD2 for D (5 bases each). Germline values: CDR1 SEHNR, CDR2 FQNEAQ (reference sequence). The CDR3 is 13 residues long. The V end lost 5 bases, the J end lost 3 bases, and 10 bases lay between the germline ends. Full variable domain (outside the CDR3, taken from reference TRBV7-9 and TRBJ2-5): DTGVSQNPRHKITKRGQNVTFRCDPISEHNRLYWYRQTLGQGPEFLTYFQNEAQLEKSRLLSDRFSAERPKGSFSTLEIQRTEQGDSAMYLCASSDRGEETQYFGPGTRLLVL.

This chain joins TRBV11-2 and TRBJ2-7; weak D call: TRBD1 (5 bases). V dropped 6 bases and J dropped 6 bases, with 18 bases sitting between them. The CDR3 runs 14 residues. Germline V gene sequence: CDR1 SGHAT, CDR2 FQNNGV. DNA of the CDR3: TGTGCCAGCAGTAAGGACACCTCCCCGCTCGAGCAGTACTTC. Translating gives CASSKDTSPLEQYF.

This clonotype was seen only a few times. CDR3 nucleotides: TGCAGTGCTAAAAAACAGGGGGCGAATGGCTACACCTTC. Residues: CSAKKQGANGYTF. The gene calls are TRBV20-1 and TRBJ1-2; 9 bases map to TRBD1. J lost 6 bases, V lost 4 bases, and 6 bases had no gene match. In germline, CDR1 is DFQATT, CDR2 SNEGSKA (reference sequence). The CDR3 length is 13 residues.

The chain combines TRBV20-1 with TRBJ1-2; D is unclear. The CDR3 is 11 amino acids. Deletions cut 3 bases from V and 7 bases from J, with 9 bases between. From germline, CDR1 is DFQATT and CDR2 SNEGSKA (reference sequence). The CDR3: CSARLVPGYTF. CDR3 DNA: TGCAGTGCTAGGTTGGTTCCTGGCTACACCTTC.

This clonotype has more than one count but fewer than ten. This rearrangement joins TRBV5-1 to TRBJ2-1; maybe TRBD2 (5 bases). The CDR3 is made up of 15 amino acids. Trimming pared 2 bases from V and 7 bases from J, leaving 16 bases between. Germline V lookup: CDR1 SGHRS, CDR2 YFSETQ. The CDR3 nucleotides read TGCGCCAGCAGCTTCGTCGGAGGATCCGGGAATGAGCAGTTCTTC. The encoded protein is CASSFVGGSGNEQFF.

The genes are TRBV9 and TRBJ1-1; D not resolved. There are 14 residues in the CDR3. Trimming removed 3 bases from V and 0 bases from J, with 9 bases in between. Germline V CDR1 and CDR2: SGDLS, YYNGEE. As DNA, the CDR3 is TGTGCCAGCAGCGAGACAAACATGAACACTGAAGCTTTCTTT. Its protein product is CASSETNMNTEAFF.

V is TRBV2 and J is TRBJ2-1, with no clear D. The CDR3 sequence is 17 residues long. V lost 5 bases and J 2 bases, leaving 19 bases between the germline ends. CDR1 and CDR2 (germline): SNHLY, FYNNEI. In nucleotides, the CDR3 is TGTGCCAGCAGTAAACGAACAGCTGACAAAGCCTACAATGAGCAGTTCTTC. Residues: CASSKRTADKAYNEQFF.

This clonotype was detected many times. The J gene is TRBJ2-1, the V gene TRBV20-1, with D hard to call. CDR1 is DFQATT, CDR2 SNEGSKA, per germline (reference sequence). The CDR3 runs 13 residues. The germline V and J ends were trimmed by 6 bases and 3 bases, with 12 bases remaining between them. The CDR3 DNA sequence: TGCAGTGCCAGAAGGCCCCTCTACAATGAGCAGTTCTTC. As protein: CSARRPLYNEQFF.

The chain links TRBV20-1 to TRBJ1-2; D gene uncertain. Deletions cut 0 bases from V and 0 bases from J, with 8 bases between. This CDR3 region has 14 residues. Germline V CDR1 and CDR2: DFQATT, SNEGSKA (reference sequence). The CDR3 DNA follows: TGCAGTGCTAGAGAGCACGATTCTAACTATGGCTACACCTTC. Amino acids: CSAREHDSNYGYTF.

This chain uses TRBV12-5 with TRBJ2-7; no reliable D call. Germline loops: CDR1 LGHNT, CDR2 FRNRAP. CDR3 length equals 15 residues. V was shortened by 6 bases and J by 5 bases, with 20 bases between the two germline ends. This CDR3 reads CASGFGRAVMDEQYF. The CDR3 DNA is TGTGCTAGTGGGTTTGGTAGGGCTGTTATGGACGAGCAGTACTTC.

This chain uses TRBV29-1 with TRBJ1-2; D unresolved. The CDR3 has 13 amino acids. With 4 bases removed from V and 3 bases from J, the gap between germline ends came to 12 bases. Germline assignment: CDR1 SQVTM and CDR2 ANQGSEA. This CDR3 is CSVVVREDYGYTF. The CDR3 region has the DNA TGCAGCGTTGTTGTACGGGAGGACTATGGCTACACCTTC.

This clonotype was observed a single time. V is TRBV6-5 and J is TRBJ2-3; possible D gene TRBD1, 6 bases. The CDR3 contains 15 residues. From germline, CDR1 is MNHEY and CDR2 SVGAGI. Trimming took 2 bases from V and 4 from J, leaving 13 bases between them. CDR3 bases: TGTGCCAGCAGTTACGCGAGGGGGAACGCAGATACGCAGTATTTT. Encoded protein: CASSYARGNADTQYF.